These 9 T cell receptor beta chains share one sample of origin, sequenced in a study of regulatory T cells in long-lasting Graves disease. Time point noted: newly diagnosed GD, antithyroid drugs for less than 3 months. With RNA extracted from PBMCs as input, the TCR library was made. Sequencing libraries for TCR beta were prepared with iRepertoire HTBI primers and Arm-PCR of CDR3 regions. One entry per CDR3 protein results from TCRdb running MiXCR on the multiplex PCR reads. The sample lists 350,000 to 450,000 distinct CDR3 sequences; 15% were seen once. The sample also formed part of further work on T cells in Graves' hyperthyroidism and ophthalmopathy.

The source material was peripheral blood mononuclear cells (PBMCs), sampled at new diagnosis, from a patient treated with antithyroid drugs. The receptors derive from a woman aged 25 to 39 with Graves disease.

The chain carries TRBV29-1 and TRBJ2-1, with TRBD2 matching over 9 bases. Germline trimming cut 4 bases from V and 0 bases from J; bases unmatched to any gene: 4. Per the germline V gene, CDR1 is SQVTM and CDR2 is ANQGSEA. This CDR3 is 15 amino acids long. CDR3 sequence (DNA): TGCAGCGTTGTAGCGGGAGCCTCCTCCTACAATGAGCAGTTCTTC. Translated, it gives CSVVAGASSYNEQFF.

This clonotype occurred a few times. The rearrangement links TRBV19 to TRBJ1-4, with unresolved D. V was pared by 6 bases and J by 0 bases, with 8 bases between. There are 14 residues in the CDR3. Germline CDR1 reads LNHDA; CDR2 reads SQIVND (reference sequence). The CDR3: CASSPRATNEKLFF. The CDR3 DNA reads as TGTGCCAGTAGCCCACGGGCAACTAATGAAAAACTGTTTTTT.

At least ten counts were recorded for this clonotype. The chain has TRBV27 and TRBJ2-3; 9 bases map to TRBD1. The germline V gene has CDR1 MNHEY and CDR2 SMNVEV (reference sequence). This CDR3 spans 16 amino acids. The ends lost 5 bases at V and 4 bases at J; junction bases unmatched: 10. This CDR3 reads CASSPRQGVRADTQYF. CDR3 DNA: TGTGCCAGCAGTCCAAGACAGGGGGTCCGAGCAGATACGCAGTATTTT.

This clonotype appeared many times. The chain employs TRBV2 and TRBJ1-1, with D uncertain. The CDR3 is made up of 11 amino acids. CDR1 and CDR2 from the germline V gene are SNHLY and FYNNEI. V lost 5 bases and J 8 bases, leaving 9 bases between the germline ends. The CDR3 loop is CASSSHDEAFF. The CDR3 DNA sequence: TGTGCCAGCAGTTCACACGACGAAGCTTTCTTT.

This clonotype was counted many times. The chain links TRBV3-1 to TRBJ1-1; tentative D call: TRBD1 (5 bases). The CDR3 sequence is 12 residues long. V lost 7 bases, J lost 1 base, and 7 bases lay in between. Germline loops: CDR1 LGHDT, CDR2 YNNKEL (reference sequence). The CDR3 DNA is TGTGCCAGCACAGGGTCGAACACTGAAGCTTTCTTT. It codes for CASTGSNTEAFF.

This clonotype was observed many times. The chain links TRBV7-9 to TRBJ1-1; D possibly corresponds to TRBD1 (6 bases). The V end was cut by 5 bases, the J end by 0 bases, with 16 bases between. CDR1 and CDR2 from the germline V gene are SEHNR and FQNEAQ (reference sequence). The CDR3 has 16 amino acids. CDR3 coding DNA: TGTGCCAGCAGCCCCCGTGTGGGGGCAATGAACACTGAAGCTTTCTTT. It encodes CASSPRVGAMNTEAFF.

This clonotype was counted ten times or more. The V and J genes are TRBV5-1 and TRBJ1-2; possible D gene TRBD1, 5 bases. The CDR3 loop spans 15 amino acids. Deletions cut 4 bases from V and 8 bases from J, with 21 bases between. CDR1 and CDR2 (germline): SGHRS, YFSETQ. The CDR3 sequence: CASSLTARDAGGYTF. The CDR3 DNA follows: TGCGCCAGCAGCCTCACCGCTAGGGACGCGGGGGGCTACACCTTC.

This clonotype occurred many times. The chain employs TRBV5-1 and TRBJ1-1; no reliable D call. V was pared by 0 bases and J by 3 bases, with 12 bases between. This CDR3 is 15 amino acids long. CDR1 is SGHRS and CDR2 is YFSETQ in the germline V gene. The CDR3 DNA reads as TGCGCCAGCAGCTTGGGGTGGAAACGAGACACTGAAGCTTTCTTT. Its protein is CASSLGWKRDTEAFF.

This clonotype was seen at least ten times. The chain links TRBV5-1 to TRBJ1-4; a possible D gene is TRBD1 (5 bases). Trimming shortened V by 4 bases and J by 0 bases, and 10 bases separated the two germline ends. Germline V gene lookup returns CDR1 SGHRS and CDR2 YFSETQ. The CDR3 runs to 15 residues. The CDR3 region is CASSAGTATNEKLFF. The DNA of the CDR3 is TGCGCCAGCAGCGCCGGGACGGCAACTAATGAAAAACTGTTTTTT.